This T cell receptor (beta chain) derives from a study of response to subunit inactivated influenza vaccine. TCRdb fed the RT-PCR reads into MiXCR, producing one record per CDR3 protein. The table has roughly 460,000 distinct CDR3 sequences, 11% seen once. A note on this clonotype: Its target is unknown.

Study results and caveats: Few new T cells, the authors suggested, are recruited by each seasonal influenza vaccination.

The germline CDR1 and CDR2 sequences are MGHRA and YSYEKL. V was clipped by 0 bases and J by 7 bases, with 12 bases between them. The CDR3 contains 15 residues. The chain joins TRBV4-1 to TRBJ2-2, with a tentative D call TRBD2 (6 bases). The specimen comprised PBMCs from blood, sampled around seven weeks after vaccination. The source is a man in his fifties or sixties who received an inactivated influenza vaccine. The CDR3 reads CASSQDLGGVGELFF. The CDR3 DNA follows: TGCGCCAGCAGCCAAGATCTTGGCGGGGTCGGGGAGCTGTTTTTT.